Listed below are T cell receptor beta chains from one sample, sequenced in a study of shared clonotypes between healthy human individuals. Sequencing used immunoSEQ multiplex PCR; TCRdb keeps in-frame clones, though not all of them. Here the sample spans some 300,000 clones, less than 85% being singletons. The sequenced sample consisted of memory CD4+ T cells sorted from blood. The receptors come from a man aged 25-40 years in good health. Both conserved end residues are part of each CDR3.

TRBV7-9,CASSFAGVNYEQYF
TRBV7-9,CASNRQTGAQYF
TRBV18,CASSRNRGLIDQPQHF
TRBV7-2,CASSLKRGTGELFF
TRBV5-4,CASSSGNPETQYF
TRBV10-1,CASSPTSGKFNEQFF
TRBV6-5,CASSLSGGGNTIYF
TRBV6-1,CASSENRPDTQYF
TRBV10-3,CAISEGVAGSGNEQFF
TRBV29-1,CSVGTGGFGTSYNEQFF
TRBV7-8,CASSPRGVLNYGYTF
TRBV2,CASRAPLGTSGVTDTQYF
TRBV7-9,CASSFFTYGGQPNTEAFF
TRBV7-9,CASSRYNEQFF
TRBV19,CASSIDRSSYNEQFF
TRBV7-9,CASSINRARGETQYF
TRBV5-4,CASSQETSSTDTQYF
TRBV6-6,CASSYSEKLFF
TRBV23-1,CASSQSPGVLGETQYF
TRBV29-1,CSVEASPLTGELFF
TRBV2,CASGGGTGDTQYF
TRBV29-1,CSGGQTYQETQYF
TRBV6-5,CASSQGLSHTDTQYF
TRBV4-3,CASSRGRDGNQPQHF
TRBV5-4,CASSSTWEGRELFF
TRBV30,CAWSPEPRTAGYLYGYTF
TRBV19,CASSIARTGNQPQHF
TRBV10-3,CAISDGENGFNEQFF
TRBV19,CASSIWAKFNQPQHF
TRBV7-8,CATRQSSSYNEQFF
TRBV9,CASSPSLRAGANVLTF
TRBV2,CASRTRVRKETQYF
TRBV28,CASSRGLGQGSHGYTF
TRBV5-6,CASSLRGPAGNTIYF
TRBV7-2,CASSFDRTYNEQFF
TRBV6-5,CASSRRGVSNQPQHF
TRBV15,CATSRGSGQGDNEQFF
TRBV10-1,CASSESNSGNTIYF
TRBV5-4,CASSPLPTGNQPQHF
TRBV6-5,CASSRRDAKYEQYF
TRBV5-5,CASSLDIYEQYF
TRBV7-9,CASRELPNTEAFF
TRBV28,CASATTTQRVTHNEQFF
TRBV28,CASSLLGTGPSNEKLFF
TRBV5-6,CASSLDGKRNGYTF
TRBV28,CATLTGTEAFF
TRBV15,CATSRTATNEKLFF
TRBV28,CASSRQGVGNNEQFF
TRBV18,CASSLGVADTQYF